What follows are 30 T cell receptor beta chains derived from one specimen sequenced in a study of blood T cell repertoires in COVID-19. Produced via immunoSEQ multiplex PCR; TCRdb's table is partial and in-frame only. Of about 200,000 clones in the sample, over 75% were seen once. Sequences were obtained from peripheral blood. Every receptor here comes from a man between 60 and 70 years old with acute or convalescent COVID-19.

The V and J genes are TRBV6-5 and TRBJ2-7; perhaps TRBD2 as D (5 bases). The germline gives CDR1 MNHEY, CDR2 SVGAGI. The germline V and J ends were trimmed by 2 bases and 4 bases, with 12 bases remaining between them. The CDR3 extends over 14 amino acids. Here the CDR3 DNA reads TGTGCCAGCAGTTACGGGGTGGGAGCTTACGAGCAGTACTTC. Protein: CASSYGVGAYEQYF.

The rearrangement joins TRBV5-1 to TRBJ2-5; 10 bases match TRBD2. The germline V gene encodes CDR1 SGHRS and CDR2 YFSETQ. The CDR3 sequence is 14 residues long. The V segment lost 3 bases and the J segment 1 base; nucleotides outside the gene matches: 0. The chain's CDR3 is CASSSSGGQETQYF. The CDR3 DNA follows: TGCGCCAGCAGCTCTAGCGGGGGCCAAGAGACCCAGTACTTC.

The J gene is TRBJ2-2, the V gene TRBV27; D is unclear. CDR3 length: 15 amino acids. Germline V gives CDR1 MNHEY, CDR2 SMNVEV (reference sequence). V was trimmed by 6 bases and J by 0 bases, leaving 11 bases between them. The CDR3 spells CASSPYSANTGELFF. The CDR3 coding sequence is TGTGCCAGCAGCCCGTATTCCGCGAACACCGGGGAGCTGTTTTTT.

This clone was recorded once. The rearrangement links TRBV27 to TRBJ2-2; 15 bases map to TRBD2. Trimming removed 6 bases from V and 2 bases from J; junction bases left unmatched: 7. The length of the CDR3 is 18 residues. The germline gives CDR1 MNHEY, CDR2 SMNVEV (reference sequence). Written as DNA, the CDR3 is TGTGCCAGCAGAAGCGGGGGACTAGCGGGAGGAAACACCGGGGAGCTGTTTTTT. This encodes CASRSGGLAGGNTGELFF.

This chain joins TRBV5-6 and TRBJ2-2, with 8 positions matching TRBD2. CDR3 length equals 17 residues. V lost 3 bases and J lost 3; bases outside the gene matches: 10. Per germline, CDR1 SGHDT and CDR2 YYEEEE. The CDR3 DNA reads TGTGCCAGCAGCTCAACCGGGACTAGTAGGGACACCGGGGAGCTGTTTTTT. Translation gives CASSSTGTSRDTGELFF.

The CDR3 protein is CASSLVTGTGNQPQHF. The CDR3 DNA reads as TGTGCCAGCAGCTTAGTGACAGGGACGGGCAATCAGCCCCAGCATTTT. The chain is built from TRBV7-9 and TRBJ1-5, with 7 bases fitting TRBD1. The CDR3 runs 16 residues. J was trimmed by 2 bases and V by 1 base; bases with no gene match: 5. Per the germline V gene, CDR1 is SEHNR and CDR2 is FQNEAQ (reference sequence).

The chain employs TRBV10-3 and TRBJ1-3; possible D gene TRBD1, 6 bases. Germline loops: CDR1 ENHRY, CDR2 SYGVKD. Trimming removed 5 bases from V and 0 bases from J, with 14 bases in between. The CDR3 is 16 residues long. DNA of the CDR3: TGTGCCATCAGTCGCTCCGGGACAAACTCTGGAAACACCATATATTTT. It yields the protein CAISRSGTNSGNTIYF.

The V gene is TRBV7-9, the J gene TRBJ1-2, with 8 bases aligning to TRBD1. V gave up 5 bases and J gave up 2 bases; unmatched junction bases: 4. CDR3 length: 14 residues. Germline CDR1 reads SEHNR; CDR2 reads FQNEAQ (reference sequence). The CDR3 loop is CASSIQGENYGYTF. CDR3 DNA: TGTGCCAGCAGCATACAGGGGGAGAACTATGGCTACACCTTC. The full variable domain, in which reference TRBV7-9 and TRBJ1-2 provide the parts outside the CDR3, is DTGVSQNPRHKITKRGQNVTFRCDPISEHNRLYWYRQTLGQGPEFLTYFQNEAQLEKSRLLSDRFSAERPKGSFSTLEIQRTEQGDSAMYLCASSIQGENYGYTFGSGTRLTVV.

The CDR3 spells CSVALYNEQFF. The CDR3 nucleotides read TGCAGCGTTGCTCTATACAATGAGCAGTTCTTC. The chain employs TRBV29-1 and TRBJ2-1, with unresolved D. The V and J ends lost 4 bases and 4 bases respectively, with 5 bases between them. CDR1 SQVTM and CDR2 ANQGSEA come from the germline V gene. The CDR3 sequence is 11 residues long.

The V call is TRBV18, the J call TRBJ2-3, with D uncertain. Germline V CDR1 and CDR2: KGHSH, LQKENI. The CDR3 has 12 residues. V lost 6 bases and J 6 bases, leaving 10 bases between the germline ends. As DNA, the CDR3 is TGTGCCAGCTCGTTTTTTATCGATACGCAGTATTTT. Translating it yields CASSFFIDTQYF.

The gene calls are TRBV3-1 (or the pseudogene TRBV3-2) and TRBJ1-2; D gene uncertain. CDR3 length: 15 residues. Trimming removed 4 bases at V and 8 bases at J, with 20 bases between. Germline V gene data show CDR1 as LGHDT and CDR2 as YNNKEL (reference sequence). The CDR3 DNA reads as TGTGCCAGCAGCCCACTGGACGGAGGAGCGGGCGGCTACACCTTC. Translating gives CASSPLDGGAGGYTF.

The V call is TRBV7-9, the J call TRBJ1-2; 10 positions match TRBD1. The germline gives CDR1 SEHNR, CDR2 FQNEAQ (reference sequence). Unmatched junction bases numbered 5, after V lost 5 bases and J lost 8 bases. This CDR3 is 13 amino acids long. The CDR3 spells CASSPTGGRGYTF. The CDR3, as DNA: TGTGCCAGCAGCCCGACAGGGGGCAGAGGCTACACCTTC. Drawing the rest from reference TRBV7-9 and TRBJ1-2, the complete variable domain is DTGVSQNPRHKITKRGQNVTFRCDPISEHNRLYWYRQTLGQGPEFLTYFQNEAQLEKSRLLSDRFSAERPKGSFSTLEIQRTEQGDSAMYLCASSPTGGRGYTFGSGTRLTVV.

The rearrangement uses TRBV7-2 and TRBJ1-2, with D perhaps matching TRBD1 (5 bases). V lost 1 base to trimming and J lost 6 bases, with 15 bases between them. Germline V gene lookup returns CDR1 SGHTA and CDR2 FQGNSA. The CDR3 covers 15 residues. The CDR3 loop reads CASSLEARALDGYTF. As DNA, the CDR3 is TGTGCCAGCAGCTTAGAGGCCAGGGCCCTGGATGGCTACACCTTC.

This chain connects TRBV7-9 to TRBJ2-7; tentatively, D is TRBD1 (6 bases). CDR3 length: 15 amino acids. The V end was cut by 1 base, the J end by 5 bases, with 15 bases between. Germline CDR1 SEHNR, CDR2 FQNEAQ (reference sequence). The chain's CDR3 is CASSLGASQGDEQYF. The DNA for the CDR3 is TGTGCCAGCAGCTTAGGGGCGTCACAGGGAGACGAGCAGTACTTC.

This clone was observed a handful of times. J is TRBJ1-5 and V is TRBV28; no reliable D call. Trimming stripped 5 bases from V and 4 bases from J, with 6 bases between. In germline, CDR1 is MDHEN, CDR2 SYDVKM. The CDR3 is made up of 12 amino acids. The chain's CDR3 is CASSLINQPQHF. The CDR3 coding sequence is TGTGCCAGCAGTCTAATAAATCAGCCCCAGCATTTT.

V is TRBV4-1 and J is TRBJ1-5; D possibly corresponds to TRBD1 (6 bases). Germline lookup yields CDR1 MGHRA and CDR2 YSYEKL. The CDR3 extends over 14 amino acids. V lost 1 base and J 5 bases, leaving 9 bases between the germline ends. The CDR3 bases are TGCGCCAGCAGCCAAGGGGGGGGGCATCAGCCCCAGCATTTT. This gives the protein CASSQGGGHQPQHF.

The chain recombines TRBV4-3 with TRBJ2-2; 9 bases match TRBD2. The CDR3 runs 18 residues. Germline trimming cut 6 bases from V and 5 bases from J; bases unmatched to any gene: 16. Germline loops: CDR1 LGHNA, CDR2 YSLEER. CDR3 residues: CASRPRGNSGSGTGELFF. DNA for the CDR3: TGCGCCAGCAGGCCAAGAGGGAATAGCGGGAGTGGGACCGGGGAGCTGTTTTTT.

The chain carries TRBV7-5 and TRBJ2-7; the DNA was not used to check the table's D call, TRBD2. TRBV7-5 corresponds to a pseudogene. There are 14 residues in the CDR3. In nucleotides, the CDR3 is TGTGCCCCGACAGGACCTAGCGGACTCCTTGAGCAGTACTTC. Amino acid sequence: CAPTGPSGLLEQYF.

V gene TRBV7-2 combines with J gene TRBJ1-3; D unclear. This CDR3 region has 17 residues. Germline lookup yields CDR1 SGHTA and CDR2 FQGNSA. V was cut by 1 base and J by 4 bases, with 17 bases left in between. CDR3 in amino acids: CASSLGLGAGGGNTIYF. CDR3 sequence (DNA): TGTGCCAGCAGCTTAGGACTAGGAGCCGGAGGAGGAAACACCATATATTTT. The whole variable domain, remainder taken from reference TRBV7-2 and TRBJ1-3, is GAGVSQSPSNKVTEKGKDVELRCDPISGHTALYWYRQSLGQGLEFLIYFQGNSAPDKSGLPSDRFSAERTGGSVSTLTIQRTQQEDSAVYLCASSLGLGAGGGNTIYFGEGSWLTVV.

CDR3 residues: CASSPSAGGSSYNEQFF. The DNA for the CDR3 is TGTGCCAGCAGCCCTTCGGCGGGAGGTAGCTCCTACAATGAGCAGTTCTTC. V is TRBV9 and J is TRBJ2-1, with TRBD2 identical over 8 bases. V trimming: 4 bases; J trimming: 0 bases; junction bases outside the gene matches: 9. CDR1 is SGDLS and CDR2 is YYNGEE in the germline V gene. This CDR3 region has 17 residues.

V usage is TRBV7-6 and J usage is TRBJ2-5; 13 bases fit TRBD2. The CDR3 runs to 18 residues. With 2 bases clipped from V and 1 base from J, the junction kept 7 bases outside the gene matches. Germline CDR1 SGHVS, CDR2 FNYEAQ. The CDR3, as DNA: TGTGCCAGCAGCTTACGACCGGGACTAGCGGGAACCCAAGAGACCCAGTACTTC. It translates to CASSLRPGLAGTQETQYF.

This sequence joins TRBV28 and TRBJ2-3; 9 nucleotides match TRBD1. This CDR3 region has 15 residues. Germline-derived CDR1 and CDR2 are MDHEN and SYDVKM. Germline trimming cut 5 bases from V and 5 bases from J; bases unmatched to any gene: 8. CDR3: CASSPRDRVIDTQYF. CDR3 sequence (DNA): TGTGCCAGCAGTCCAAGGGACAGGGTGATAGATACGCAGTATTTT.

The gene calls are TRBV7-3 and TRBJ1-1, with D perhaps TRBD1 (5 bases). CDR1 is SGHTA, CDR2 FQGTGA, per germline. This CDR3 has 14 residues. V dropped 4 bases and J dropped 6 bases, with 15 bases sitting between them. CDR3 in amino acids: CASSSTSLGAEAFF. As DNA, the CDR3 is TGTGCCAGCAGCTCGACCTCGCTAGGGGCTGAAGCTTTCTTT. The full variable domain, its missing parts supplied by reference TRBV7-3 and TRBJ1-1, is GAGVSQTPSNKVTEKGKYVELRCDPISGHTALYWYRQSLGQGPEFLIYFQGTGAADDSGLPNDRFFAVRPEGSVSTLKIQRTERGDSAVYLCASSSTSLGAEAFFGQGTRLTVV.

This rearrangement joins TRBV10-3 to TRBJ2-3; TRBD2 agrees at 10 bases. This CDR3 comprises 17 residues. Germline V gene lookup returns CDR1 ENHRY and CDR2 SYGVKD. The V gene end was trimmed by 0 bases and the J gene end by 8 bases; junction bases not matched to a gene: 11. The CDR3 DNA is TGTGCCATCAGTGAGTCCCTAGCGGGAGCCATGGATGGTACGCAGTATTTT. Its translation is CAISESLAGAMDGTQYF.

The gene calls are TRBV6-5 and TRBJ2-7, with TRBD1 as a possible D gene (5 bases). This CDR3 spans 13 amino acids. The germline gives CDR1 MNHEY, CDR2 SVGAGI. V was pared by 3 bases and J by 5 bases, with 11 bases between. DNA of the CDR3: TGTGCCAGCAGTTATTGGTCAGGGAACGAGCAGTACTTC. Its translation: CASSYWSGNEQYF.

This clone was seen a handful of times. The V call is TRBV6-6, the J call TRBJ1-1; D gene uncertain. Germline lookup yields CDR1 MNHNY and CDR2 SVGAGI (reference sequence). The V gene lost 7 bases and the J gene lost 1 base, with 13 bases spanning the gap. There are 14 residues in the CDR3. The CDR3, as DNA: TGTGCCAGCACTGTAGCCTCGTCGAACACTGAAGCTTTCTTT. The encoded protein is CASTVASSNTEAFF.

The CDR3 bases are TGTGCCAGCAGCTTAGCGGCTAGCGGTAGCACAGATACGCAGTATTTT. This sequence encodes CASSLAASGSTDTQYF. The rearrangement links TRBV7-9 to TRBJ2-3, with 7 bases matching TRBD2. The CDR3 is 16 residues long. From germline, CDR1 is SEHNR and CDR2 FQNEAQ (reference sequence). V was pared by 0 bases and J by 0 bases, with 3 bases of the junction left unmatched.

The V gene is TRBV5-1, the J gene TRBJ2-2; D is possibly TRBD1 (6 bases). Per germline, CDR1 SGHRS and CDR2 YFSETQ. V was trimmed by 5 bases and J by 1 base, leaving 9 bases between them. This CDR3 region has 14 residues. The CDR3 loop is CASSQGQNTGELFF. Written as DNA, the CDR3 is TGCGCCAGCAGTCAGGGACAGAACACCGGGGAGCTGTTTTTT.

As to this clone: The junction departs from germline at one end; a sequencing error may be responsible. The V gene is TRBV10-3, the J gene TRBJ2-1, with TRBD1 identical over 12 bases. This CDR3 is built from 17 residues. Germline V CDR1 and CDR2: ENHRY, SYGVKD. CDR3 coding DNA: TGTGCCATCAGTGAGTCGGGGGGACAGGGGGCCTATAATGAGCAGTTCTTC. Protein sequence: CAISESGGQGAYNEQFF.

About this clone itself: Other DNA sequences of this sample code for an identical CDR3. The chain uses TRBV5-1 and TRBJ1-1, with TRBD1 as a possible D gene (6 bases). The length of the CDR3 is 14 residues. Trimming pared 0 bases from V and 3 bases from J, leaving 9 bases between. Per germline, CDR1 SGHRS and CDR2 YFSETQ. CDR3 residues: CASSLDRVYTEAFF. In DNA, the CDR3 is TGCGCCAGCAGCTTGGACAGGGTATACACTGAAGCTTTCTTT.